Listed here are 8 T cell receptor beta chains from one sample, sequenced in a study of patients and donors after allogeneic stem cell transplantation (dated by TCRdb to between 2020 and 2021). Library creation used RT-PCR. Instrument on record: NextSeq 550. TCRdb applied fastp at Q25 and MiXCR to the public reads, then kept only in-frame beta chains. A single entry per CDR3 protein holds the most common genes and DNA from its merged rows. Present in this sample are over 350,000 distinct CDR3 sequences, roughly 17% of which were seen just once. The top ten clones comprise 7% to 7.5% of the sample. The sample comprised blood, either unsorted or a sorted T cell fraction (not recorded which). These receptors were taken from a human donor who was either an allogeneic HSCT recipient or a stem cell or donor lymphocyte infusion donor (not recorded which). It is not recorded whose cells these are; they may come from a transplant donor.

Many counts were recorded for this clonotype. This chain uses TRBV15 with TRBJ2-7; a weak D match, TRBD2 (6 bases). CDR3 size: 15 residues. Germline CDR1 and CDR2: LNHNV and YYDKDF (reference sequence). Trimming took off 0 bases at V and 1 base at J, with 10 bases between the two ends. In DNA form, the CDR3 reads TGTGCCACCAGCAGAGAAGCGGGTCAATCCTACGAGCAGTACTTC. It encodes CATSREAGQSYEQYF.

V and J are TRBV15 and TRBJ2-3; the match to TRBD1 covers 7 bases. The CDR3 has 15 amino acids. Germline V lookup: CDR1 LNHNV, CDR2 YYDKDF (reference sequence). The V and J ends lost 2 bases and 2 bases, in that order; junction bases with no gene match: 4. The CDR3 here is CATSRQTGLTDTQYF. CDR3 nucleotides: TGTGCCACCAGCAGACAGACAGGGCTCACAGATACGCAGTATTTT.

This clonotype was picked up a small number of times. The chain uses TRBV7-8 and TRBJ2-7; 10 bases are a match to TRBD1. The ends lost 1 base at V and 0 bases at J; junction bases unmatched: 0. The germline V gene encodes CDR1 SGHVS and CDR2 FQNEAQ. This CDR3 spans 15 amino acids. CDR3: CASSLGTGGSYEQYF. CDR3 nucleotide sequence: TGTGCCAGCAGCTTAGGGACAGGGGGCTCCTACGAGCAGTACTTC.

J is TRBJ2-7 and V is TRBV7-2; no definite D call. This CDR3 is 15 amino acids long. The V end lost 0 bases, the J end lost 3 bases, and 12 bases lay between the germline ends. Germline CDR1 reads SGHTA; CDR2 reads FQGNSA. The DNA of the CDR3 is TGTGCCAGCAGCTTAGCGCTTAAAGGGATCTACGAGCAGTACTTC. It specifies CASSLALKGIYEQYF.

This clonotype was detected only a few times. The V call is TRBV10-3, the J call TRBJ1-6; D unresolved. Trimming took 7 bases from V and 7 from J, leaving 11 bases between them. This CDR3 is built from 13 residues. Germline-derived CDR1 and CDR2 are ENHRY and SYGVKD. The CDR3 DNA is TGTGCCATCATGGAGGGTCCCAATTCACCCCTCCACTTT. This encodes CAIMEGPNSPLHF.

The table lists this clonotype with many counts. V and J are TRBV7-8 and TRBJ2-7; possibly TRBD2 for D (5 bases). V was shortened by 0 bases and J by 7 bases, with 13 bases between the two germline ends. The CDR3 has 14 residues. Germline V lookup: CDR1 SGHVS, CDR2 FQNEAQ. CDR3 DNA sequence: TGTGCCAGCAGCTTAGCCTACACGGGGATAGAGCAGTACTTC. Its translation: CASSLAYTGIEQYF.

V usage is TRBV20-1 and J usage is TRBJ2-3; D perhaps matches TRBD2 (5 bases). Trimming took 5 bases from V and 0 from J, leaving 12 bases between them. The CDR3 has 14 amino acids. Germline V gives CDR1 DFQATT, CDR2 SNEGSKA (reference sequence). CDR3 DNA: TGCAGTGCTCCTGGAGGTACTAGCACAGATACGCAGTATTTT. Translated, it gives CSAPGGTSTDTQYF.

This chain joins TRBV5-1 and TRBJ2-7; 8 nucleotides agree with TRBD1. Per the germline V gene, CDR1 is SGHRS and CDR2 is YFSETQ. The CDR3 length is 14 residues. V lost 2 bases to trimming and J lost 4 bases; unmatched junction nucleotides: 5. In DNA, the CDR3 is TGCGCCAGCAGCTTCGGGACAGGACCATACGAGCAGTACTTC. Residues: CASSFGTGPYEQYF.